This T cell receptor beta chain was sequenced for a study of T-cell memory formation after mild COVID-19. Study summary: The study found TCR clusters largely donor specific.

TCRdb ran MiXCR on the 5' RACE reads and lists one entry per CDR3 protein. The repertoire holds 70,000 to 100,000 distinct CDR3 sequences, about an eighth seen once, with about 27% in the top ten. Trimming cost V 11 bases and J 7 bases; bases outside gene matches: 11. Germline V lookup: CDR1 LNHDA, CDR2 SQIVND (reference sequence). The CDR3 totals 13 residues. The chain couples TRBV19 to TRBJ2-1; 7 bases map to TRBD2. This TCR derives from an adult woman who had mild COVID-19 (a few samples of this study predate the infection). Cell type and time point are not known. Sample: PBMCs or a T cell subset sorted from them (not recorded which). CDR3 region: CAVSVASGNEQFF. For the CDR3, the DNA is TGTGCCGTTTCCGTCGCTAGCGGAAATGAGCAGTTCTTC.